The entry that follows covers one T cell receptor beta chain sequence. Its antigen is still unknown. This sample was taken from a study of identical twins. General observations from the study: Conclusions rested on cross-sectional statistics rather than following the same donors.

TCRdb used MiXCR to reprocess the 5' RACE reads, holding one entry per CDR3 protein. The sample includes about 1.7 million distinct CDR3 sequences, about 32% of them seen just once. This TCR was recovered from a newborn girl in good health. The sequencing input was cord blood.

CDR3 residues: CASSLSTTGDYGYTF. The CDR3 DNA follows: TGTGCCAGCAGTTTATCGACCACAGGGGACTATGGCTACACCTTC. V and J are TRBV27 and TRBJ1-2, with TRBD1 matching over 7 bases. Per germline, CDR1 MNHEY and CDR2 SMNVEV (reference sequence). The CDR3 consists of 15 residues. J lost 3 bases, V lost 0 bases, and 4 bases had no gene match.